A selection of T cell receptor beta chains follows, all from one sample in a study of identical twins. TCRdb re-derived calls from the 5' RACE reads in MiXCR, one entry per CDR3 protein. The sample shows hundreds of thousands of distinct CDR3 sequences, about a tenth of them seen only once. Sequencing used memory (CD45RO+) T cells sorted from blood. The source of these receptors is a young woman in good health. Both conserved end residues are part of each CDR3.

V	J	CDR3
TRBV18	TRBJ2-7	CASSAQQGPTYEQYF
TRBV11-3	TRBJ1-5	CASSLTGTQPQHF
TRBV3-1	TRBJ1-1	CASRTTVGPTEAFF
TRBV15	TRBJ2-2	CATSRDPNTGELFF
TRBV11-2	TRBJ1-5	CASSLGHNQPQHF
TRBV3-1	TRBJ1-2	CASSQVGGTNYGYTF
TRBV7-2	TRBJ2-1	CASSYRTGNEQFF
TRBV7-2	TRBJ1-1	CASTLLGTSNTEAFF
TRBV5-1	TRBJ1-4	CASSLDRTNEKLFF
TRBV5-4	TRBJ2-3	CASSLGQGSDTQYF
TRBV20-1	TRBJ2-7	CSARDFQASAGEQYF
TRBV2	TRBJ1-5	CASSALDRDQPQHF
TRBV6-1	TRBJ2-1	CASSPRVEGYNEQFF
TRBV12-3/TRBV12-4	TRBJ2-5	CASSLVGVSIQETQYF
TRBV10-3	TRBJ1-1	CASHMGGENTEAFF
TRBV5-6	TRBJ2-1	CASSSSSGVYNEQFF
TRBV4-3	TRBJ2-1	CASSQDFTNNEQFF
TRBV20-1	TRBJ2-3	CSARSADKGTDTQYF
TRBV5-4	TRBJ2-2	CATGRYTGELFF
TRBV19	TRBJ2-1	CASTSEGAYPYNNEQFF